The present TCR beta chain was sequenced within a study of neurological immune-mediated disorders. Comments on this clonotype: Its antigen remains unidentified. It is unclear where the CDR3 begins or ends on the DNA, so no DNA is shown, and the CDR3 is as TCRdb lists it.

TCRdb re-analysed the 5' RACE reads in MiXCR, keeping a single row per CDR3 protein. There are 25,000 to 30,000 distinct CDR3 sequences in the sample; approximately 6.6% occur only once, and about 9% lies in the top ten. Blood bank volunteers in Maryland, USA, served as healthy controls. Regarding the study as a whole: Subjects shared no identical expanded-clone CDR3 amino acid sequences, suggesting private TCR-beta repertoires in all groups.

A total of 23 residues make up the CDR3, ends included. Germline loops: CDR1 SGHAT, CDR2 FQNNGV. This TCR came from a woman between 45 and 60 years old in good health. This chain connects TRBV11-2 to TRBJ1-1. The sequencing input was PBMCs. CDR3 region: CASSFYICSARGRAPLLNTEAFF.